This T cell receptor delta chain was observed in a study of gamma-delta T cells after stem cell transplantation. As to this clone: Given a much more abundant clone one base away, this may be a read error.

Trimming left V 3 bases short and J 0 bases short, with 25 bases between. The CDR3 has 19 residues. Looked up from germline, CDR1 is GEAIGNYY and CDR2 is EKD. TCRdb re-called the RT-PCR reads via CATT. Of more than 1,500 delta-chain clones listed, approximately 15% are singletons. This receptor was taken from a human donor. It is not recorded whose cells these are; they may come from a transplant donor. The sequenced material came from gamma-delta T cells. The chain recombines TRDV2 with TRDJ1; TRDD3 might be the D (5 bases). CDR3 DNA sequence: TGTGCCTGTGACTTGCCGGGGGTCGAATCCCTCAGTTACACCGATAAACTCATCTTT. Protein sequence: CACDLPGVESLSYTDKLIF.